These 17 T cell receptor beta chains share one sample of origin, sequenced in a study of beta chain features in type 1 diabetes. Investigators reverse transcribed all isolated RNA, so they sequenced expressed TCRB transcripts. Sequencing used immunoSEQ multiplex PCR; TCRdb keeps in-frame clones, though not all of them. Of 150,000 to 200,000 clones in the sample, 7.8% are singletons; the top ten hold roughly 1%. Study results and caveats: People with Type 1 diabetes carried modestly yet significantly shorter TCRB CDR3s in all four CD4+ subsets.

For these receptors, no antigen is known. The specimen sequenced was central memory CD4+ T cells from blood. These receptors were collected from a middle-aged woman with type 1 diabetes.

This clone has at least ten counts. V gene TRBV5-1 combines with J gene TRBJ1-4; D gene ambiguous. CDR3 length equals 15 residues. Per germline, CDR1 SGHRS and CDR2 YFSETQ. The V gene lost 2 bases and the J gene lost 0 bases, with 8 bases spanning the gap. The CDR3, as DNA: TGCGCCAGCAGCTTCGGAGAGGCAACTAATGAAAAACTGTTTTTT. Protein sequence: CASSFGEATNEKLFF.

This clone was counted only a few times. This specimen includes other DNA sequences encoding the same CDR3. CDR3 sequence reads: CASSVGGELNTEAFF. In DNA, the CDR3 is TGTGCCAGCAGCGTAGGTGGGGAGCTCAACACTGAAGCTTTCTTT. The chain employs TRBV9 and TRBJ1-1, with no clear D. CDR1 is SGDLS and CDR2 is YYNGEE in the germline V gene. V dropped 0 bases and J dropped 2 bases, with 11 bases sitting between them. This CDR3 spans 15 amino acids. The whole variable domain, remainder taken from reference TRBV9 and TRBJ1-1, is DSGVTQTPKHLITATGQRVTLRCSPRSGDLSVYWYQQSLDQGLQFLIQYYNGEERAKGNILERFSAQQFPDLHSELNLSSLELGDSALYFCASSVGGELNTEAFFGQGTRLTVV.

This clone occurred a few times. The chain links TRBV14 to TRBJ1-4, with D perhaps TRBD1 (6 bases). The CDR3 consists of 13 residues. Trimming left V 4 bases short and J 8 bases short, with 11 bases between. Germline-derived CDR1 and CDR2 are SGHDN and FVKESK. CDR3 DNA: TGTGCCAGCAGCCGGGGGGGGCCCGAAAAACTGTTTTTT. Translated: CASSRGGPEKLFF. Variable domain in full (rest from reference TRBV14 and TRBJ1-4): EAGVTQFPSHSVIEKGQTVTLRCDPISGHDNLYWYRRVMGKEIKFLLHFVKESKQDESGMPNNRFLAERTGGTYSTLKVQPAELEDSGVYFCASSRGGPEKLFFGSGTQLSVL.

This clone was counted only a few times. The chain recombines TRBV5-8 with TRBJ2-5; 7 positions agree with TRBD1. The CDR3 sequence is 15 residues long. In germline, CDR1 is SGHTS, CDR2 YDEGEE. V lost 6 bases, J lost 5 bases, and 13 bases stayed unmatched. CDR3 in DNA: TGTGCCAGCATCCAAGGACAGGACTGGAGGGAGACCCAGTACTTC. It specifies CASIQGQDWRETQYF. Together with reference TRBV5-8 and TRBJ2-5, the CDR3 gives the full variable domain: EAGVTQSPTHLIKTRGQQATLRCSPISGHTSVYWYQQALGLGLQFLLWYDEGEERNRGNFPPRFSGRQFPNYSSELNVNALELEDSALYLCASIQGQDWRETQYFGPGTRLLVL.

This chain joins TRBV2 and TRBJ2-2; no clear D gene. Trimming pared 6 bases from V and 6 bases from J, leaving 17 bases between. Germline-derived CDR1 and CDR2 are SNHLY and FYNNEI. The length of the CDR3 is 15 residues. The CDR3 reads CASSDSADGSGELFF. In DNA form, the CDR3 reads TGTGCCAGCAGCGACTCTGCCGATGGGTCCGGGGAGCTGTTTTTT.

This clone turned up a few times. The V gene is TRBV5-5, the J gene TRBJ1-2; 8 positions agree with TRBD1. The V gene's germline CDR1 is SGHKS and CDR2 YYEKEE (reference sequence). J was trimmed by 5 bases and V by 1 base; bases with no gene match: 7. The CDR3 spans 15 residues. The CDR3 loop reads CASSLTAGGDYGYTF. The CDR3 coding sequence is TGTGCCAGCAGCTTGACGGCAGGGGGCGATTATGGCTACACCTTC. The entire variable domain, with the rest obtained from reference TRBV5-5 and TRBJ1-2, is as follows: DAGVTQSPTHLIKTRGQQVTLRCSPISGHKSVSWYQQVLGQGPQFIFQYYEKEERGRGNFPDRFSARQFPNYSSELNVNALLLGDSALYLCASSLTAGGDYGYTFGSGTRLTVV.

This clone has a handful of counts. This chain joins TRBV7-2 and TRBJ1-5; TRBD1 matches at 10 bases. The ends lost 5 bases at V and 9 bases at J; junction bases unmatched: 10. The germline CDR1 and CDR2 sequences are SGHTA and FQGNSA. The CDR3 contains 15 residues. CDR3 amino acids: CASSNPGQGRWPQHF. The CDR3 DNA reads TGTGCCAGCAGCAATCCGGGACAGGGGAGGTGGCCCCAGCATTTT.

This rearrangement joins TRBV5-1 to TRBJ2-2; D ambiguous. CDR3 length: 11 amino acids. The germline CDR1 and CDR2 sequences are SGHRS and YFSETQ. Trimming removed 6 bases from V and 6 bases from J, with 6 bases in between. CDR3 sequence (DNA): TGCGCCAGCACCCTCTCCGGGGAGCTGTTTTTT. This gives the protein CASTLSGELFF. Full variable domain (outside the CDR3, taken from reference TRBV5-1 and TRBJ2-2): KAGVTQTPRYLIKTRGQQVTLSCSPISGHRSVSWYQQTPGQGLQFLFEYFSETQRNKGNFPGRFSGRQFSNSRSEMNVSTLELGDSALYLCASTLSGELFFGEGSRLTVL.

The chain is built from TRBV30 and TRBJ1-1; 7 nucleotides match TRBD1. The J segment lost 5 bases and the V segment lost 2 bases, leaving 11 bases of the junction unmatched. This CDR3 has 15 residues. In germline, CDR1 is GTSNPN, CDR2 SVGIG (reference sequence). CDR3 protein: CAWSWNEGAQTEAFF. Written as DNA, the CDR3 is TGTGCCTGGAGTTGGAATGAGGGGGCGCAGACTGAAGCTTTCTTT.

This sequence joins TRBV11-2 and TRBJ2-1; D might be TRBD1 (6 bases). Germline lookup yields CDR1 SGHAT and CDR2 FQNNGV. The CDR3 loop spans 15 amino acids. Trimming pared 1 base from V and 3 bases from J, leaving 10 bases between. The CDR3 region is CASSLARQDYNEQFF. Here the CDR3 DNA reads TGTGCCAGCAGCTTAGCCCGACAGGACTACAATGAGCAGTTCTTC.

This clone was seen only a few times. This chain joins TRBV23-1 and TRBJ1-3, with a tentative D call TRBD1 (5 bases). TRBV23-1 carries the ORF label, with uncertain function. V lost 2 bases and J lost 2, with 22 bases in between. The CDR3 contains 19 residues. The CDR3 DNA follows: TGCGCCAGCAGTCAAACTGGGGCAGGATGCCGAAAAACTGGAAACACCATATATTTT. This gives the protein CASSQTGAGCRKTGNTIYF.

This clone was detected a few times. The gene calls are TRBV5-1 and TRBJ2-3; 9 bases line up with TRBD2. CDR1 SGHRS and CDR2 YFSETQ come from the germline V gene. Trimming removed 0 bases from V and 7 bases from J; junction bases left unmatched: 12. This CDR3 is 17 amino acids long. The CDR3 region has the DNA TGCGCCAGCAGCTTGGTCCTAGCGGGGTTTACTCGGAATACGCAGTATTTT. This gives the protein CASSLVLAGFTRNTQYF.

This clone was observed a few times. The rearrangement links TRBV5-4 to TRBJ1-4, with TRBD1 matching 9 bases. Trimming removed 1 base from V and 6 bases from J; junction bases left unmatched: 10. Germline CDR1 SGHNT, CDR2 YYREEE (reference sequence). The CDR3 is 17 residues long. Here the CDR3 reads CASSLFSPGQGDEKLFF. Written as DNA, the CDR3 is TGTGCCAGCAGCTTGTTTTCTCCGGGACAGGGAGATGAAAAACTGTTTTTT.

The J gene is TRBJ1-1, the V gene TRBV28; D perhaps matches TRBD1 (6 bases). The V end lost 1 base, the J end lost 6 bases, and 12 bases lay between the germline ends. The CDR3 is 14 amino acids. Germline CDR1 reads MDHEN; CDR2 reads SYDVKM. CDR3 DNA: TGTGCCAGCAGTTTATCGACAGGCGAGGCTGAAGCTTTCTTT. Protein: CASSLSTGEAEAFF.

A word on this clone: This CDR3 is also generated by other DNA sequences in the sample. The chain has TRBV12-5 and TRBJ2-5, with D tentatively TRBD2 (6 bases). The length of the CDR3 is 13 residues. Trimming took 4 bases from V and 2 from J, leaving 8 bases between them. The germline gives CDR1 LGHNT, CDR2 FRNRAP. The CDR3 sequence is CASGSGSQETQYF. In DNA, the CDR3 is TGTGCTAGTGGTTCCGGGAGTCAAGAGACCCAGTACTTC.

This clone was detected a few times. The chain is built from TRBV28 and TRBJ1-3; no reliable D call. The CDR3 contains 13 residues. The V end was cut by 3 bases, the J end by 6 bases, with 9 bases between. Germline lookup yields CDR1 MDHEN and CDR2 SYDVKM. The CDR3 sequence: CASSFGRQNTIYF. CDR3 nucleotide sequence: TGTGCCAGCAGTTTCGGCAGGCAAAACACCATATATTTT.

Only a few counts were recorded for this clone. V usage is TRBV7-3 and J usage is TRBJ2-5, with a tentative D call TRBD2 (5 bases). The germline V gene encodes CDR1 SGHTA and CDR2 FQGTGA. Deletions cut 3 bases from V and 5 bases from J, with 16 bases between. CDR3 length: 15 amino acids. The CDR3 protein is CASSFHAGSGETQYF. The CDR3 DNA is TGTGCCAGCAGCTTTCACGCCGGGTCGGGGGAGACCCAGTACTTC.